These 29 T cell receptor beta chains were all obtained from the same sample, sequenced in a study of identical twins. Each CDR3 protein is one row after TCRdb ran MiXCR on the 5' RACE reads. The sample includes around 450,000 distinct CDR3 sequences, 12% to 15% of them seen just once. The sample also formed part of further work on yellow fever vaccine responses in identical twins.

Sequencing used CD4+ T cells sorted from blood. Receptors originate from a young woman in good health.

The rearrangement joins TRBV6-5 to TRBJ2-7; no clear D gene. The CDR3 length is 16 residues. Germline V lookup: CDR1 MNHEY, CDR2 SVGAGI. V shed 2 bases and J shed 0 bases, with 14 bases lying between them. The CDR3 bases are TGTGCCAGCAGTTACCGCCAATTCGCGAGCTCCTACGAGCAGTACTTC. It encodes CASSYRQFASSYEQYF.

This clonotype was seen a single time. The chain carries TRBV7-3 and TRBJ1-5; weak D call: TRBD1 (5 bases). Trimming took 3 bases from V and 7 from J, leaving 13 bases between them. The germline gives CDR1 SGHTA, CDR2 FQGTGA. This CDR3 is 14 amino acids long. The CDR3 is CASSFQGWEQPQHF. CDR3 bases: TGTGCCAGCAGCTTTCAGGGATGGGAGCAGCCCCAGCATTTT.

This clonotype came up many times. The chain recombines TRBV4-3 with TRBJ2-1, with 11 bases that match TRBD2. The length of the CDR3 is 19 residues. Germline loops: CDR1 LGHNA, CDR2 YSLEER. With 0 bases clipped from V and 5 bases from J, the junction kept 12 bases outside the gene matches. The CDR3 bases are TGCGCCAGCAGCCAAGATCAGGCAGTAGGACTAGCGGGTAACAATGAGCAGTTCTTC. The encoded protein is CASSQDQAVGLAGNNEQFF.

The rearrangement links TRBV5-1 to TRBJ1-1; 11 nucleotides align to TRBD1. Germline V lookup: CDR1 SGHRS, CDR2 YFSETQ. V trimming: 4 bases; J trimming: 6 bases; junction bases outside the gene matches: 8. The CDR3 spans 15 residues. The CDR3 spells CASSMNPGQGAEAFF. In nucleotides, the CDR3 is TGCGCCAGCAGCATGAATCCGGGACAGGGGGCTGAAGCTTTCTTT.

This clonotype has a handful of counts. The chain recombines TRBV7-9 with TRBJ2-6; maybe TRBD2 (6 bases). The germline CDR1 and CDR2 sequences are SEHNR and FQNEAQ (reference sequence). This CDR3 has 17 residues. The V and J ends lost 1 base and 0 bases respectively, with 10 bases between them. The CDR3 reads CASSLERRGSGANVLTF. The CDR3 bases are TGTGCCAGCAGCTTAGAAAGGAGGGGCTCTGGGGCCAACGTCCTGACTTTC.

This chain uses TRBV4-2 with TRBJ2-1; no clear D gene. CDR1 is LGHNA, CDR2 YNFKEQ, per germline. Trimming took 2 bases from V and 9 from J, leaving 11 bases between them. There are 13 residues in the CDR3. The CDR3 DNA reads TGTGCCAGCAGCCAATCGAGGACGAGTGAGCAGTTCTTC. Translating it yields CASSQSRTSEQFF.

The chain is built from TRBV2 and TRBJ2-7; 9 bases agree with TRBD1. CDR1 is SNHLY and CDR2 is FYNNEI in the germline V gene. The CDR3 contains 17 residues. After removal of 8 bases from V and 3 bases from J, the junction contained 17 bases not matched to a gene. The CDR3 sequence is CASATFGTGQGVYEQYF. In DNA form, the CDR3 reads TGTGCCAGCGCCACTTTCGGAACGGGACAGGGTGTCTACGAGCAGTACTTC.

The rearrangement joins TRBV5-1 to TRBJ2-5, with D perhaps TRBD2 (6 bases). Trimming pared 1 base from V and 0 bases from J, leaving 10 bases between. Germline V gene data show CDR1 as SGHRS and CDR2 as YFSETQ. This CDR3 spans 15 amino acids. CDR3: CASSLFTSNQETQYF. CDR3 nucleotides: TGCGCCAGCAGCTTGTTTACTAGCAACCAAGAGACCCAGTACTTC.

The chain couples TRBV9 to TRBJ2-2, with no clear D. Per germline, CDR1 SGDLS and CDR2 YYNGEE. Trimming cost V 6 bases and J 5 bases, with 14 bases left between them. The CDR3 totals 14 residues. The CDR3 DNA reads as TGTGCCAGCAATGAGGTTCCGGAGACCGGGGAGCTGTTTTTT. Its translation: CASNEVPETGELFF.

CDR3 coding DNA: TGTGCCAGCAGGCGCTTAGCGGGAGCGGGTACCGGGGAGCTGTTTTTT. It is translated as CASRRLAGAGTGELFF. The genes are TRBV7-2 and TRBJ2-2; 9 bases agree with TRBD2. Looked up from germline, CDR1 is SGHTA and CDR2 is FQGNSA. This CDR3 region has 16 residues. Unmatched junction bases numbered 10, after V lost 6 bases and J lost 5 bases.

This clonotype was detected only once. The V and J genes are TRBV7-3 and TRBJ2-7, with 8 bases identical to TRBD1. The V and J ends lost 7 bases and 2 bases, in that order; junction bases with no gene match: 7. In germline, CDR1 is SGHTA, CDR2 FQGTGA. The CDR3 extends over 14 amino acids. In DNA form, the CDR3 reads TGTGCCAGCAACGCGGACAGGGAGCCCTACGAGCAGTACTTC. Protein sequence: CASNADREPYEQYF.

This clonotype showed up just a few times. The chain is built from TRBV10-3 and TRBJ2-7; either TRBD1 or TRBD2 may supply D (7 bases each). Germline V gene lookup returns CDR1 ENHRY and CDR2 SYGVKD. The germline V and J ends were trimmed by 6 bases and 4 bases, with 16 bases remaining between them. This CDR3 is built from 14 residues. The DNA of the CDR3 is TGTGCCATCAGCTGGGGAGGGGGCGAGTACGAGCAGTACTTC. Its translation is CAISWGGGEYEQYF.

In this sample, this clonotype turned up many times. This chain's CDR3 is CSAQALAGGRYEQYF. The CDR3 bases are TGCAGTGCCCAGGCCCTAGCGGGAGGGCGGTACGAGCAGTACTTC. V usage is TRBV20-1 and J usage is TRBJ2-7, with 12 nucleotides matching TRBD2. Germline V lookup: CDR1 DFQATT, CDR2 SNEGSKA (reference sequence). The length of the CDR3 is 15 residues. Trimming cost V 6 bases and J 4 bases; bases outside gene matches: 10.

This sequence joins TRBV9 and TRBJ1-3, with D tentatively TRBD1 (6 bases). Germline lookup yields CDR1 SGDLS and CDR2 YYNGEE. V shed 2 bases and J shed 7 bases, with 16 bases lying between them. The CDR3 length is 15 residues. The CDR3 DNA reads as TGTGCCAGCAGCGTCCTCCCGGGGGGGCCGAACACCATATATTTT. Protein product: CASSVLPGGPNTIYF.

The table lists this clonotype with a few counts. The chain links TRBV28 to TRBJ2-2; 9 positions match TRBD2. V lost 7 bases, J lost 2 bases, and 5 bases stayed unmatched. This CDR3 is 15 amino acids long. CDR1 MDHEN and CDR2 SYDVKM come from the germline V gene. CDR3 in amino acids: CASTVLAGNTGELFF. The CDR3 DNA is TGTGCCAGCACGGTTCTAGCGGGAAACACCGGGGAGCTGTTTTTT.

This clonotype was picked up many times. V and J are TRBV2 and TRBJ2-7, with unresolved D. The germline V gene has CDR1 SNHLY and CDR2 FYNNEI. The CDR3 covers 10 residues. Trimming shortened V by 4 bases and J by 4 bases, and 2 bases separated the two germline ends. The CDR3 reads CASSVYEQYF. CDR3 bases: TGTGCCAGCAGTGTTTACGAGCAGTACTTC.

The chain joins TRBV15 to TRBJ1-4, with D possibly matching TRBD1 (5 bases). This CDR3 has 15 residues. Trimming shortened V by 0 bases and J by 11 bases, and 16 bases separated the two germline ends. Germline assignment: CDR1 LNHNV and CDR2 YYDKDF (reference sequence). CDR3: CATSRDGSGGGKLFF. Here the CDR3 DNA reads TGTGCCACCAGCAGAGATGGGAGCGGGGGAGGGAAACTGTTTTTT.

The chain is built from TRBV10-3 and TRBJ2-2, with D tentatively TRBD1 or TRBD2 (5 bases each). The CDR3 covers 13 residues. Germline V lookup: CDR1 ENHRY, CDR2 SYGVKD. Trimming took 7 bases from V and 8 from J, leaving 14 bases between them. The CDR3 here is CAITPGPTGELFF. CDR3 in DNA: TGTGCCATCACCCCGGGACCTACGGGGGAGCTGTTTTTT.

This clonotype has more than one count but fewer than ten. The V call is TRBV3-1, the J call TRBJ2-7; D is unclear. Germline V CDR1 and CDR2: LGHDT, YNNKEL (reference sequence). The germline V and J ends were trimmed by 1 base and 6 bases, with 10 bases remaining between them. The CDR3 is made up of 13 amino acids. The chain's CDR3 is CASSQGQAREQYF. CDR3 bases: TGTGCCAGCAGCCAAGGCCAGGCTCGCGAGCAGTACTTC.

This clonotype was observed a few times. V and J are TRBV7-9 and TRBJ1-1; D remains ambiguous. V shed 0 bases and J shed 5 bases, with 10 bases lying between them. Germline lookup yields CDR1 SEHNR and CDR2 FQNEAQ (reference sequence). The CDR3 has 14 amino acids. The CDR3 region is CASSLARRRTEAFF. CDR3 coding DNA: TGTGCCAGCAGCTTAGCGCGCCGTAGAACTGAAGCTTTCTTT.

This clonotype was observed a handful of times. The chain uses TRBV30 and TRBJ2-3; tentatively, D is TRBD1 (5 bases). V dropped 2 bases and J dropped 0 bases, with 12 bases sitting between them. Germline V gene sequence: CDR1 GTSNPN, CDR2 SVGIG (reference sequence). The CDR3 extends over 15 amino acids. The CDR3 region is CAWSIHRQSTDTQYF. The CDR3 region has the DNA TGTGCCTGGAGTATCCACAGGCAAAGCACAGATACGCAGTATTTT.

The rearrangement uses TRBV5-1 and TRBJ2-3; 7 bases are shared with TRBD2. CDR1 and CDR2 (germline): SGHRS, YFSETQ. The CDR3 runs 14 residues. Trimming took 2 bases from V and 3 from J; bases not matched to a gene: 3. CDR3 DNA: TGCGCCAGCAGCTTTGGACTAGAGACAGATACGCAGTATTTT. It codes for CASSFGLETDTQYF.

This clonotype was picked up a small number of times. The rearrangement links TRBV24-1 to TRBJ2-1, with a tentative D call TRBD1 (6 bases). Trimming cost V 4 bases and J 5 bases, with 11 bases left between them. Germline CDR1 reads KGHDR; CDR2 reads SFDVKD. This CDR3 contains 14 residues. CDR3 residues: CATSEANRDNEQFF. CDR3 DNA sequence: TGTGCCACCAGTGAGGCTAACAGGGACAATGAGCAGTTCTTC.

The chain combines TRBV24-1 with TRBJ2-5, with TRBD2 as a possible D gene (7 bases). Germline V gene data show CDR1 as KGHDR and CDR2 as SFDVKD. The V gene lost 5 bases and the J gene lost 5 bases, with 14 bases spanning the gap. The CDR3 has 14 amino acids. This chain's CDR3 is CATSAGPGGETQYF. The DNA of the CDR3 is TGTGCCACCAGTGCGGGACCGGGGGGCGAGACCCAGTACTTC.

This chain joins TRBV7-8 and TRBJ2-7; the match to TRBD2 covers 9 bases. The CDR3 extends over 15 amino acids. The V segment lost 4 bases and the J segment 0 bases; nucleotides outside the gene matches: 4. In germline, CDR1 is SGHVS, CDR2 FQNEAQ. This CDR3 reads CASSSSGAPSYEQYF. The DNA for the CDR3 is TGTGCCAGCAGCTCTAGCGGGGCCCCCTCCTACGAGCAGTACTTC.

This clonotype was counted many times. The V call is TRBV28, the J call TRBJ2-7; 9 bases are a match to TRBD1. The CDR3 runs to 14 residues. Germline V CDR1 and CDR2: MDHEN, SYDVKM. V trimming: 6 bases; J trimming: 4 bases; junction bases outside the gene matches: 7. CDR3 nucleotides: TGTGCCAGCAGCAGACCGGGACAGGGTTACGAGCAGTACTTC. It translates to CASSRPGQGYEQYF.

There are a few counts of this clonotype. This sequence joins TRBV6-2 or TRBV6-3 and TRBJ2-7; TRBD1 aligns across 10 bases. J gave up 6 bases and V 5 bases, and 7 bases lay outside the gene matches. This CDR3 contains 14 residues. From germline, CDR1 is MNHEY and CDR2 SVGEGT. The CDR3 DNA reads TGTGCCAGCAGTCTGCGGACAGGGGGTGGCGAGCAGTACTTC. Translating gives CASSLRTGGGEQYF.

This clonotype has ten or more counts. The chain is built from TRBV7-9 and TRBJ1-1; D uncertain. V dropped 5 bases and J dropped 1 base, with 20 bases sitting between them. Germline V CDR1 and CDR2: SEHNR, FQNEAQ (reference sequence). This CDR3 region has 17 residues. The CDR3 protein is CASSPFAGGSANTEAFF. The DNA for the CDR3 is TGTGCCAGCAGCCCATTCGCCGGTGGCAGCGCGAACACTGAAGCTTTCTTT.

The V and J genes are TRBV5-1 and TRBJ2-1, with D perhaps assigned TRBD1 or TRBD2 (6 bases each). Germline-derived CDR1 and CDR2 are SGHRS and YFSETQ. V lost 4 bases to trimming and J lost 2 bases, with 16 bases between them. The CDR3 runs 16 residues. The CDR3 nucleotides are TGCGCCAGCAGCGTAAGGGGGGACCGAGCCTACAATGAGCAGTTCTTC. Translated, it gives CASSVRGDRAYNEQFF.